The rows below give T cell receptor beta chains drawn from one sample of a study of cytomegalovirus exposure and HLA in healthy donors. Some clones are missing from TCRdb's copy, which holds only in-frame ones; the method was immunoSEQ multiplex PCR. The sample consists of about 120,000 clones, around 79% of them appearing once. The specimen was PBMCs. These receptors originate from a woman aged 18 to 35 in good health and CMV-seronegative. Both conserved end residues are part of each CDR3. A D gene is named only where the DNA matches it firmly. Not all rows give a size; the values are once, few, many and, for expanded clones, a class.

v_call	j_call	d_call	clone_size	cdr3_aa	cdr3_nt
TRBV11-2	TRBJ1-1	-	-	CASSETRGGLAEAFF	TGTGCCAGCAGCGAAACCAGAGGAGGGCTGGCTGAAGCTTTCTTT
TRBV6-1	TRBJ1-1	TRBD1	-	CASSEYRGNTEAFF	TGTGCCAGCAGTGAATACAGGGGGAACACTGAAGCTTTCTTT
TRBV4-1	TRBJ1-6	-	-	CASGESANSPLHF	TGCGCCAGCGGGGAGTCAGCAAATTCACCCCTCCACTTT
TRBV5-6	TRBJ2-1	TRBD1	few	CASSFGTVKPYNEQFF	TGTGCCAGCAGCTTTGGGACAGTCAAGCCCTACAATGAGCAGTTCTTC
TRBV7-2	TRBJ2-7	TRBD1	-	CASSAGGQGPSYEQYF	TGTGCCAGCAGTGCAGGGGGCCAGGGCCCATCCTACGAGCAGTACTTC
TRBV2	TRBJ2-7	-	-	CASSEGGLAYEQYF	TGTGCCAGCAGTGAAGGCGGATTAGCCTACGAGCAGTACTTC
TRBV9	TRBJ1-1	-	-	CASSVGSAGNTEAFF	TGTGCCAGCAGCGTAGGGTCCGCGGGGAACACTGAAGCTTTCTTT
TRBV6-5	TRBJ2-5	TRBD2	-	CASRSPTSGQETQYF	TGTGCCAGCAGATCCCCGACTAGCGGTCAAGAGACCCAGTACTTC
TRBV5-4	TRBJ2-3	-	-	CASSSKIGGERVKDTQYF	TGTGCCAGCAGCTCAAAGATCGGCGGAGAGAGAGTAAAGGATACGCAGTATTTT
TRBV6-6	TRBJ1-6	-	-	CATGQTNSPLHF	TGTGCCACAGGACAGACTAATTCACCCCTCCACTTT
TRBV18	TRBJ2-3	TRBD1	-	CASSPLLRTGVGADTQYF	TGTGCCAGCTCACCATTACTCCGGACAGGGGTGGGCGCAGATACGCAGTATTTT
TRBV15	TRBJ2-7	TRBD1	few	CATSRVDRRQEQYF	TGTGCCACCAGCAGAGTGGACAGGAGACAAGAGCAGTACTTC
TRBV7-8	TRBJ2-1	TRBD1	-	CASSFTGGSYNEQFF	TGTGCCAGCAGCTTTACAGGGGGAAGCTACAATGAGCAGTTCTTC
TRBV7-3	TRBJ1-5	-	-	CASSLEGGANQPQHF	TGTGCCAGCAGCTTAGAAGGGGGGGCGAATCAGCCCCAGCATTTT
TRBV4-1	TRBJ2-5	TRBD2	-	CASSQDLAGGRATQYF	TGCGCCAGCAGCCAAGATCTAGCGGGAGGGAGGGCGACCCAGTACTTC
TRBV2	TRBJ2-7	-	-	CASRRGGTYEQYF	TGTGCCAGCAGGAGGGGAGGCACCTACGAGCAGTACTTC
TRBV29-1	TRBJ2-1	TRBD2	-	CSLGRGTNEQFF	TGCAGCCTCGGGAGGGGAACCAATGAGCAGTTCTTC
TRBV5-4	TRBJ2-3	TRBD2	-	CASSRGLAGSTDTQYF	TGTGCCAGCAGCCGAGGACTAGCGGGGTCCACAGATACGCAGTATTTT
TRBV10-2	TRBJ2-3	-	-	CASSAPDSRLTDTQYF	TGCGCCAGCAGCGCTCCAGACAGTAGACTCACAGATACGCAGTATTTT
TRBV27	TRBJ2-7	-	-	CASSPGAGVPSEQYF	TGTGCCAGCAGTCCCGGGGCAGGGGTTCCAAGCGAGCAGTACTTC
TRBV11-2	TRBJ2-3	-	few	CASSPNTGLGSDTQYF	TGTGCCAGCAGCCCTAATACAGGGTTGGGGTCAGATACGCAGTATTTT
TRBV9	TRBJ2-5	-	-	CASSVDGGREETQYF	TGTGCCAGCAGCGTAGACGGGGGACGGGAAGAGACCCAGTACTTC
TRBV6-5	TRBJ1-3	TRBD1	-	CASSYDRANGNTIYF	TGTGCCAGCAGTTACGACAGGGCAAACGGAAACACCATATATTTT
TRBV28	TRBJ1-4	TRBD1	once	CASSNYGTGIKGHNEKLFF	TGTGCCAGCAGTAACTACGGGACAGGAATTAAAGGCCATAATGAAAAACTGTTTTTT
TRBV6-5	TRBJ2-2	TRBD1	few	CASSYDRANTGELFF	TGTGCCAGCAGTTACGACAGGGCGAACACCGGGGAGCTGTTTTTT
TRBV4-3	TRBJ1-1	-	-	CASSQDPGRDTEAFF	TGCGCCAGCAGCCAAGATCCGGGGAGGGACACTGAAGCTTTCTTT
TRBV30	TRBJ2-4	TRBD2	-	CAWSVGSGRAKNSQYF	TGTGCCTGGAGTGTAGGGTCTGGGAGGGCCAAAAACAGTCAGTACTTC
TRBV10-3	TRBJ1-6	-	-	CAISESGPLHF	TGTGCCATCAGTGAGTCGGGCCCCCTCCACTTT
TRBV19	TRBJ1-5	-	-	CASSIGTVVHQPQHF	TGTGCCAGTAGTATAGGGACAGTCGTTCATCAGCCCCAGCATTTT
TRBV6-5	TRBJ1-1	TRBD1	-	CASSYSTGGTTEAFF	TGTGCCAGCAGTTACTCCACAGGGGGGACCACTGAAGCTTTCTTT
TRBV18	TRBJ2-1	-	few	CASSPYTISSSYNEQFF	TGTGCCAGCTCACCGTATACTATCTCCAGTTCCTACAATGAGCAGTTCTTC
TRBV10-2	TRBJ2-5	-	-	CARVQPQSETQYF	TGCGCCAGGGTACAGCCCCAGTCGGAGACCCAGTACTTC
TRBV5-4	TRBJ1-2	TRBD1	-	CASSDRGYTGGYTF	TGTGCCAGCAGCGACAGGGGGTACACCGGTGGCTACACCTTC
TRBV19	TRBJ2-3	TRBD2	-	CASSIAAGVSTDTQYF	TGTGCCAGTAGTATAGCGGCGGGGGTGAGCACAGATACGCAGTATTTT
TRBV19	TRBJ1-5	TRBD1	few	CASSGTGTQPQHF	TGTGCCAGTAGTGGGACAGGGACTCAGCCCCAGCATTTT
TRBV5-6	TRBJ2-7	TRBD2	-	CASSNLPASGVGEQYF	TGTGCCAGCAGCAACCTGCCGGCTAGCGGGGTGGGTGAGCAGTACTTC
TRBV7-2	TRBJ2-7	-	few	CASSLQGRDYEQYF	TGTGCCAGCAGCTTACAGGGGCGCGACTACGAGCAGTACTTC
TRBV29-1	TRBJ2-7	TRBD2	-	CSGGRGDEQYF	TGCAGCGGCGGGAGAGGGGACGAGCAGTACTTC
TRBV4-3	TRBJ2-1	-	-	CASSQDRGGEQFF	TGCGCCAGCAGCCAAGACAGGGGCGGGGAGCAGTTCTTC
TRBV11-2	TRBJ2-7	TRBD1	-	CASSLVRDRESF	TGTGCCAGCAGCTTAGTGCGGGACAGGGAAAGCTTC
TRBV6-1	TRBJ1-1	-	once	CASTRRTGTEAFF	TGTGCCAGCACAAGGCGGACGGGGACTGAAGCTTTCTTT
TRBV7-8	TRBJ1-1	-	-	CASSLMGSTEAFF	TGTGCCAGCAGTCTCATGGGGAGCACTGAAGCTTTCTTT
TRBV11-2	TRBJ2-7	TRBD1	-	CASSLGGTGFFEQYF	TGTGCCAGCAGCTTAGGCGGGACAGGGTTCTTCGAGCAGTACTTC
TRBV4-1	TRBJ1-1	-	-	CASSQDPGAGAGKAFF	TGCGCCAGCAGCCAAGATCCCGGGGCGGGGGCAGGTAAAGCTTTCTTT
TRBV27	TRBJ2-7	TRBD2	-	CASSLSPAGDYEQYF	TGTGCCAGCAGTTTATCCCCAGCGGGAGATTACGAGCAGTACTTC
TRBV2	TRBJ1-1	-	once	CASGGVTLGTEAFF	TGTGCCAGCGGGGGGGTCACTCTAGGGACTGAAGCTTTCTTT
TRBV18	TRBJ2-2	TRBD2	-	CASSPNRVAGVSATGELFF	TGTGCCAGCTCACCAAATCGGGTGGCGGGAGTTTCGGCCACCGGGGAGCTGTTTTTT
TRBV5-1	TRBJ2-3	-	-	CASSLGVVTDTQYF	TGCGCCAGCAGCCTGGGTGTAGTCACAGATACGCAGTATTTT
TRBV6-1	TRBJ1-2	-	-	CASTGTRGYGYTF	TGTGCCAGCACGGGGACTAGAGGCTATGGCTACACCTTC
TRBV4-3	TRBJ2-7	-	-	CASSQDFYYEQYF	TGCGCCAGCAGCCAAGATTTTTATTACGAGCAGTACTTC
TRBV19	TRBJ1-2	-	few	CASRTSRVASGYTF	TGTGCCAGTAGAACCTCCAGGGTGGCGAGTGGCTACACCTTC
TRBV7-9	TRBJ1-4	TRBD1	-	CASSPGTGLKLFF	TGTGCCAGCAGCCCAGGGACAGGGCTAAAACTGTTTTTT
TRBV7-9	TRBJ1-1	-	-	CAITGHPDTEAFF	TGTGCCATTACGGGACACCCGGACACTGAAGCTTTCTTT
TRBV2	TRBJ2-3	TRBD2	once	CASERGDTQYF	TGTGCCAGCGAGCGGGGAGATACGCAGTATTTT
TRBV7-8	TRBJ1-5	-	-	CASSARDNQPQHF	TGTGCCAGCAGCGCCAGGGATAATCAGCCCCAGCATTTT